A selection of T cell receptor beta chains follows, all from one sample in a study of CD8 T cells in ankylosing spondylitis. TCRdb reanalysed the 5' RACE reads using MiXCR and keeps one entry per CDR3 protein. The repertoire consists of tens of thousands of distinct CDR3 sequences, with approximately 28% occurring once and the leading ten covering 45% to 50%. Specimen: synovial fluid, either unsorted or a sorted T cell fraction (not recorded which). The receptors here all came from a male donor with ankylosing spondylitis. Each CDR3 is given with its conserved first and last residue. The order of the fields is J gene, V gene, CDR3 length, CDR3 protein.

J gene: TRBJ2-5
V gene: TRBV10-3
CDR3 length: 15
CDR3 protein: CAISTLWRETETQYF

J gene: TRBJ2-3
V gene: TRBV12-3/TRBV12-4
CDR3 length: 15
CDR3 protein: CASRGVVGKTDTQYF

J gene: TRBJ2-3
V gene: TRBV5-1
CDR3 length: 15
CDR3 protein: CASSLTGRGTDTQYF

J gene: TRBJ1-2
V gene: TRBV12-3/TRBV12-4
CDR3 length: 12
CDR3 protein: CASSPSGAFGTF

J gene: TRBJ2-7
V gene: TRBV20-1
CDR3 length: 14
CDR3 protein: CSARVGGNSYEQYF

J gene: TRBJ2-5
V gene: TRBV7-9
CDR3 length: 15
CDR3 protein: CASSLLGQNQETQYF

J gene: TRBJ2-1
V gene: TRBV20-1
CDR3 length: 16
CDR3 protein: CSARVPQRGDYNEQFF

J gene: TRBJ2-5
V gene: TRBV24-1
CDR3 length: 12
CDR3 protein: CATSDLSETQYF

J gene: TRBJ2-1
V gene: TRBV27
CDR3 length: 13
CDR3 protein: CASGWSSYNEQFF

J gene: TRBJ2-7
V gene: TRBV20-1
CDR3 length: 17
CDR3 protein: CSARGPGLAGGSYEQYF

J gene: TRBJ2-1
V gene: TRBV29-1
CDR3 length: 13
CDR3 protein: CSVAQGIEDEQFF

J gene: TRBJ2-3
V gene: TRBV7-8
CDR3 length: 15
CDR3 protein: CASSLESGRGDTQYF

J gene: TRBJ1-1
V gene: TRBV27
CDR3 length: 13
CDR3 protein: CASSFTSNTEAFF

J gene: TRBJ2-7
V gene: TRBV12-3/TRBV12-4
CDR3 length: 16
CDR3 protein: CASSHPDSLNPYEQYF

J gene: TRBJ1-1
V gene: TRBV30
CDR3 length: 15
CDR3 protein: CAWSTLQGAYTEAFF

J gene: TRBJ2-5
V gene: TRBV28
CDR3 length: 17
CDR3 protein: CASTPWAGQGRQETQYF

J gene: TRBJ1-5
V gene: TRBV7-9
CDR3 length: 14
CDR3 protein: CASSSGQGNQPQHF

J gene: TRBJ2-3
V gene: TRBV19
CDR3 length: 17
CDR3 protein: CASSSDLPAAGTDTQYF

J gene: TRBJ2-1
V gene: TRBV28
CDR3 length: 15
CDR3 protein: CASSDRTSSYNEQFF

J gene: TRBJ1-3
V gene: TRBV10-3
CDR3 length: 9
CDR3 protein: CASSWGIFF

J gene: TRBJ2-1
V gene: TRBV5-1
CDR3 length: 17
CDR3 protein: CASSLAGGGSFYNEQFF

J gene: TRBJ2-1
V gene: TRBV13
CDR3 length: 15
CDR3 protein: CASSHSGSPYNEQFF

J gene: TRBJ1-2
V gene: TRBV29-1
CDR3 length: 11
CDR3 protein: CSVQLDYGYTF

J gene: TRBJ2-3
V gene: TRBV2
CDR3 length: 15
CDR3 protein: CASSPSRLSTDTQYF

J gene: TRBJ2-3
V gene: TRBV6-1
CDR3 length: 15
CDR3 protein: CASSEGDSLTDTQYF

J gene: TRBJ1-1
V gene: TRBV20-1
CDR3 length: 11
CDR3 protein: CSAPGGSEAFF

J gene: TRBJ2-1
V gene: TRBV12-3/TRBV12-4
CDR3 length: 16
CDR3 protein: CASSLALQGAYNEQFF

J gene: TRBJ2-1
V gene: TRBV2
CDR3 length: 14
CDR3 protein: CASSDVRSDNEQFF

J gene: TRBJ2-1
V gene: TRBV7-9
CDR3 length: 12
CDR3 protein: CASSLSFNEQFF

J gene: TRBJ2-2
V gene: TRBV10-3
CDR3 length: 16
CDR3 protein: CAISERREANTGELFF

J gene: TRBJ2-1
V gene: TRBV9
CDR3 length: 13
CDR3 protein: CASSPQGGDEQFF

J gene: TRBJ2-1
V gene: TRBV5-6
CDR3 length: 14
CDR3 protein: CASSADRGGGEQFF

J gene: TRBJ2-7
V gene: TRBV7-8
CDR3 length: 14
CDR3 protein: CASSLQGLGNEQYF

J gene: TRBJ1-1
V gene: TRBV7-9
CDR3 length: 12
CDR3 protein: CASSFPNTEAFF

J gene: TRBJ2-1
V gene: TRBV19
CDR3 length: 10
CDR3 protein: CALAGDEQFF

J gene: TRBJ1-3
V gene: TRBV19
CDR3 length: 14
CDR3 protein: CASSDGTSGNTIYF

J gene: TRBJ2-1
V gene: TRBV2
CDR3 length: 15
CDR3 protein: CASTFRDHSYNEQFF

J gene: TRBJ2-1
V gene: TRBV14
CDR3 length: 15
CDR3 protein: CASSPLPEWPNEQFF

J gene: TRBJ2-1
V gene: TRBV20-1
CDR3 length: 14
CDR3 protein: CSASGTSGYNEQFF

J gene: TRBJ2-2
V gene: TRBV30
CDR3 length: 14
CDR3 protein: CAWSPGIAGGELFF

J gene: TRBJ1-2
V gene: TRBV9
CDR3 length: 17
CDR3 protein: CASSVGDRGLTNYGYTF

J gene: TRBJ2-1
V gene: TRBV11-2
CDR3 length: 15
CDR3 protein: CASRDKGAGNNEQFF

J gene: TRBJ2-2
V gene: TRBV4-2
CDR3 length: 16
CDR3 protein: CASSQTAEAWNGELFF

J gene: TRBJ1-1
V gene: TRBV3-1
CDR3 length: 14
CDR3 protein: CASSQVPRGAEAFF

J gene: TRBJ2-1
V gene: TRBV28
CDR3 length: 16
CDR3 protein: CASSFHPDRAYNEQFF

J gene: TRBJ2-5
V gene: TRBV5-6
CDR3 length: 12
CDR3 protein: CARPTQRETQYF

J gene: TRBJ1-6
V gene: TRBV13
CDR3 length: 14
CDR3 protein: CASSLGAGDSPLHF

J gene: TRBJ2-6
V gene: TRBV6-1
CDR3 length: 15
CDR3 protein: CASSEASSGANVLTF

J gene: TRBJ1-3
V gene: TRBV5-6
CDR3 length: 15
CDR3 protein: CASSLGGPTGNTIYF

J gene: TRBJ2-3
V gene: TRBV12-3/TRBV12-4
CDR3 length: 14
CDR3 protein: CASSLTGGRDTQYF

J gene: TRBJ2-5
V gene: TRBV24-1
CDR3 length: 15
CDR3 protein: CATSDVVDAAKTQYF

J gene: TRBJ1-1
V gene: TRBV5-1
CDR3 length: 17
CDR3 protein: CASSLVATGASGVEAFF